This T cell receptor (beta chain) was captured by sequencing in a study of cytomegalovirus exposure and HLA in healthy donors. Study-level findings and limits: Later on, an analysis found that several of the most significant clusters appeared to be linked to common viral pathogens, which included parvovirus B19.

Comments on this clone: What it binds is not known.

This PCR relied on a set of 60 Vbeta primers and 13 Jbeta primers. Using immunoSEQ multiplex PCR, the repertoire was profiled, and TCRdb retains in-frame clones only, with some absent. The data show 110,000 or so clones, roughly 80% seen once. The CDR3 has 16 amino acids. CDR1 is MGHRA, CDR2 YSYEKL, per germline. The V and J ends lost 3 bases and 0 bases, in that order; junction bases with no gene match: 4. This rearrangement joins TRBV4-1 to TRBJ2-1; 8 bases align to TRBD2. This sequence originates from a woman between 18 and 29 years old in good health and CMV-seronegative. Sequencing input: PBMCs. The CDR3 region has the DNA TGCGCCAGCAGCCAGCAAGCGGGGGCCTCCTACAATGAGCAGTTCTTC. Encoded protein: CASSQQAGASYNEQFF.